Below, one TCR beta chain is given with its context. The data originate from a study of blood T cell repertoires in COVID-19. The CDR3 is made up of 11 amino acids. Trimming stripped 6 bases from V and 10 bases from J, with 15 bases between. Per the germline V gene, CDR1 is DFQATT and CDR2 is SNEGSKA (reference sequence). Only in-frame clones appear in the TCRdb table, and some are missing; sequencing was by immunoSEQ multiplex PCR. In the table there are under 250,000 clones, 84% of which are singletons. The sample comprised peripheral blood. The chain employs TRBV20-1 and TRBJ1-1; D is perhaps TRBD1 (6 bases). The sequence was collected from a human donor in a cohort sampled during active COVID-19. In nucleotides, the CDR3 is TGCAGTGCCCGTGGGTGGGGGCCAGCTTTCTTT. Encoded protein: CSARGWGPAFF.